Shown below are 19 T cell receptor beta chains from a single sample sequenced in a study of blood T cell repertoires in COVID-19. TCRdb's copy holds only in-frame clones and misses some; the assay was immunoSEQ multiplex PCR. The table shows about 99,000 clones, with 60% to 85% occurring only once. The sample consisted of peripheral blood. The origin of the receptors is a woman of 80 years or more with active or convalescent COVID-19.

CDR3 nucleotides: TGTGCCAGCAGCCAAGGGTTCTCAACCCTTAGCGACAATGAGCAGTTCTTC. It yields the protein CASSQGFSTLSDNEQFF. The rearrangement links TRBV7-9 to TRBJ2-1, with D perhaps TRBD2 (5 bases). The V end lost 5 bases, the J end lost 5 bases, and 22 bases lay between the germline ends. Looked up from germline, CDR1 is SEHNR and CDR2 is FQNEAQ (reference sequence). The CDR3 totals 17 residues.

The rearrangement links TRBV7-2 to TRBJ1-2, with 7 bases fitting TRBD1. CDR1 is SGHTA and CDR2 is FQGNSA in the germline V gene. The junction had 9 bases not matched to a gene; V was cut back by 5 bases and J by 0 bases. The CDR3 sequence is 16 residues long. Here the CDR3 reads CASSLIGTDTNYGYTF. The CDR3, as DNA: TGTGCCAGCAGCCTTATTGGGACAGACACTAACTATGGCTACACCTTC.

The CDR3 bases are TGTGCCAGCAGTGCTCTAGCGGGCCCCTACGAGCAGTACTTC. Protein: CASSALAGPYEQYF. The chain combines TRBV2 with TRBJ2-7; 8 positions agree with TRBD2. V lost 4 bases to trimming and J lost 2 bases; unmatched junction nucleotides: 4. Germline CDR1 is SNHLY and CDR2 is FYNNEI. The CDR3 is 14 amino acids. Using reference TRBV2 and TRBJ2-7 for the parts outside the CDR3, the full variable domain is EPEVTQTPSHQVTQMGQEVILRCVPISNHLYFYWYRQILGQKVEFLVSFYNNEISEKSEIFDDQFSVERPDGSNFTLKIRSTKLEDSAMYFCASSALAGPYEQYFGPGTRLTVT.

This chain joins TRBV19 and TRBJ1-5; no clear D gene. This CDR3 is 15 amino acids long. V lost 5 bases and J 0 bases, leaving 11 bases between the germline ends. In germline, CDR1 is LNHDA, CDR2 SQIVND (reference sequence). The CDR3 bases are TGTGCCAGTAGTCAACAGATTTATAGCAATCAGCCCCAGCATTTT. This translates into CASSQQIYSNQPQHF.

The V and J genes are TRBV7-2 and TRBJ1-2, with TRBD1 matching 12 bases. Germline V CDR1 and CDR2: SGHTA, FQGNSA. CDR3 length: 16 residues. V was clipped by 0 bases and J by 2 bases; unmatched bases: 1. The CDR3 nucleotides read TGTGCCAGCAGCTTAGCAGGGACAGGGGGCAACTATGGCTACACCTTC. This sequence encodes CASSLAGTGGNYGYTF.

This clone turned up a few times. The chain recombines TRBV30 with TRBJ1-4; 8 nucleotides line up with TRBD1. Germline assignment: CDR1 GTSNPN and CDR2 SVGIG (reference sequence). The CDR3 runs to 12 residues. Trimming cost V 8 bases and J 6 bases; bases outside gene matches: 5. The CDR3 coding sequence is TGTGCCGGACAGGGCAGGGATGAAAAACTGTTTTTT. Its translation: CAGQGRDEKLFF.

This clone was seen a few times. The V and J genes are TRBV7-2 and TRBJ2-1; the match to TRBD2 covers 8 bases. CDR1 SGHTA and CDR2 FQGNSA come from the germline V gene. The CDR3 sequence is 16 residues long. V trimming: 4 bases; J trimming: 0 bases; junction bases outside the gene matches: 5. CDR3 DNA: TGTGCCAGCAGCTCAAGAGCGGGAGTCTCCTACAATGAGCAGTTCTTC. Translation: CASSSRAGVSYNEQFF.

J is TRBJ2-7 and V is TRBV28, with unresolved D. This CDR3 has 11 amino acids. V lost 5 bases and J 3 bases, leaving 5 bases between the germline ends. CDR1 is MDHEN, CDR2 SYDVKM, per germline. CDR3 sequence reads: CASSINYEQYF. The CDR3 nucleotides read TGTGCCAGCAGTATTAACTACGAGCAGTACTTC. Full variable domain (outside the CDR3, taken from reference TRBV28 and TRBJ2-7): DVKVTQSSRYLVKRTGEKVFLECVQDMDHENMFWYRQDPGLGLRLIYFSYDVKMKEKGDIPEGYSVSREKKERFSLILESASTNQTSMYLCASSINYEQYFGPGTRLTVT.

The chain carries TRBV19 and TRBJ1-2, with TRBD1 matching over 7 bases. Germline lookup yields CDR1 LNHDA and CDR2 SQIVND (reference sequence). The CDR3 has 16 amino acids. The junction had 7 bases not matched to a gene; V was cut back by 3 bases and J by 0 bases. The CDR3 DNA follows: TGTGCCAGTAGTATCCTGACAGGGAAAGCTAACTATGGCTACACCTTC. As protein: CASSILTGKANYGYTF.

V gene TRBV4-1 combines with J gene TRBJ1-4; TRBD1 aligns across 9 bases. The germline V gene has CDR1 MGHRA and CDR2 YSYEKL. V dropped 4 bases and J dropped 7; count of bases not matched to a gene: 10. This CDR3 comprises 16 residues. The CDR3 is CASSLTPQGAGEKLFF. The CDR3 DNA reads as TGCGCCAGCAGCCTGACCCCACAGGGGGCAGGTGAAAAACTGTTTTTT.

The CDR3 sequence: CASSAVGAVLGNEQYF. The CDR3, as DNA: TGTGCCAGCAGCGCCGTGGGGGCGGTCTTGGGGAACGAGCAGTACTTC. The chain carries TRBV9 and TRBJ2-7, with D perhaps TRBD1 (6 bases). The CDR3 covers 16 residues. Germline V lookup: CDR1 SGDLS, CDR2 YYNGEE. V gave up 3 bases and J gave up 5 bases, with 21 bases separating them.

V and J are TRBV5-4 and TRBJ2-2; D might be TRBD2 (5 bases). CDR1 is SGHNT and CDR2 is YYREEE in the germline V gene (reference sequence). There are 16 residues in the CDR3. The V gene lost 1 base and the J gene lost 1 base, with 11 bases spanning the gap. CDR3 in DNA: TGTGCCAGCAGCTTGAGGATCGGGGAGAACACCGGGGAGCTGTTTTTT. Translated, it gives CASSLRIGENTGELFF.

V gene TRBV19 combines with J gene TRBJ1-5, with 8 positions matching TRBD1. CDR1 LNHDA and CDR2 SQIVND come from the germline V gene (reference sequence). V gave up 10 bases and J gave up 3 bases; unmatched junction bases: 5. This CDR3 has 13 residues. The CDR3 nucleotides are TGTGCCACCGGACAGGGCTTCAATCAGCCCCAGCATTTT. Its protein product is CATGQGFNQPQHF.

This chain connects TRBV18 to TRBJ2-3, with 9 bases lining up with TRBD1. Trimming cost V 3 bases and J 0 bases; bases outside gene matches: 1. The CDR3 length is 15 residues. Per germline, CDR1 KGHSH and CDR2 LQKENI. The CDR3 DNA is TGTGCCAGCTCACCCGGGACAGGGAGCACAGATACGCAGTATTTT. It yields the protein CASSPGTGSTDTQYF.

The chain couples TRBV11-2 to TRBJ2-3; the D is unclear. The CDR3 runs 15 residues. The germline V and J ends were trimmed by 1 base and 4 bases, with 12 bases remaining between them. Germline loops: CDR1 SGHAT, CDR2 FQNNGV. The CDR3 bases are TGTGCCAGCAGCTTAGGGATAGCTACCCCAGATACGCAGTATTTT. Its translation: CASSLGIATPDTQYF.

This clone appeared a single time. DNA of the CDR3: TGCAGCGTTGAAAGGGAAAGGGGACACACAGATACGCAGTATTTT. Encoded protein: CSVERERGHTDTQYF. The chain carries TRBV29-1 and TRBJ2-3, with D maybe TRBD1 (6 bases). The CDR3 is 15 residues long. With 2 bases removed from V and 2 bases from J, the gap between germline ends came to 14 bases. Germline-derived CDR1 and CDR2 are SQVTM and ANQGSEA.

CDR3 sequence reads: CASSLEQIPYEQYF. CDR3 bases: TGTGCCAGCAGCTTAGAACAGATCCCCTACGAGCAGTACTTC. This sequence joins TRBV7-7 and TRBJ2-7; no clear D gene. The CDR3 has 14 amino acids. Germline values: CDR1 SSHAT, CDR2 FNYEAQ (reference sequence). V was clipped by 1 base and J by 2 bases, with 9 bases between them.

The V gene is TRBV4-2, the J gene TRBJ2-3, with 9 nucleotides matching TRBD2. The CDR3 spans 18 residues. The V gene's germline CDR1 is LGHNA and CDR2 YNFKEQ. V gave up 3 bases and J gave up 4 bases; unmatched junction bases: 14. CDR3 residues: CASSQRKVGAGGSDTQYF. DNA for the CDR3: TGTGCCAGCAGCCAGAGAAAGGTGGGAGCGGGAGGCTCAGATACGCAGTATTTT.

The V gene is TRBV10-2, the J gene TRBJ2-7; 8 nucleotides align to TRBD1. The CDR3 extends over 16 amino acids. The V and J ends lost 2 bases and 5 bases, in that order; junction bases with no gene match: 11. Germline lookup yields CDR1 WSHSY and CDR2 SAAADI. The CDR3 coding sequence is TGCGCCAGCAGTGAGGTAGGACAGGGCGTTAGCGACGAGCAGTACTTC. The encoded protein is CASSEVGQGVSDEQYF.